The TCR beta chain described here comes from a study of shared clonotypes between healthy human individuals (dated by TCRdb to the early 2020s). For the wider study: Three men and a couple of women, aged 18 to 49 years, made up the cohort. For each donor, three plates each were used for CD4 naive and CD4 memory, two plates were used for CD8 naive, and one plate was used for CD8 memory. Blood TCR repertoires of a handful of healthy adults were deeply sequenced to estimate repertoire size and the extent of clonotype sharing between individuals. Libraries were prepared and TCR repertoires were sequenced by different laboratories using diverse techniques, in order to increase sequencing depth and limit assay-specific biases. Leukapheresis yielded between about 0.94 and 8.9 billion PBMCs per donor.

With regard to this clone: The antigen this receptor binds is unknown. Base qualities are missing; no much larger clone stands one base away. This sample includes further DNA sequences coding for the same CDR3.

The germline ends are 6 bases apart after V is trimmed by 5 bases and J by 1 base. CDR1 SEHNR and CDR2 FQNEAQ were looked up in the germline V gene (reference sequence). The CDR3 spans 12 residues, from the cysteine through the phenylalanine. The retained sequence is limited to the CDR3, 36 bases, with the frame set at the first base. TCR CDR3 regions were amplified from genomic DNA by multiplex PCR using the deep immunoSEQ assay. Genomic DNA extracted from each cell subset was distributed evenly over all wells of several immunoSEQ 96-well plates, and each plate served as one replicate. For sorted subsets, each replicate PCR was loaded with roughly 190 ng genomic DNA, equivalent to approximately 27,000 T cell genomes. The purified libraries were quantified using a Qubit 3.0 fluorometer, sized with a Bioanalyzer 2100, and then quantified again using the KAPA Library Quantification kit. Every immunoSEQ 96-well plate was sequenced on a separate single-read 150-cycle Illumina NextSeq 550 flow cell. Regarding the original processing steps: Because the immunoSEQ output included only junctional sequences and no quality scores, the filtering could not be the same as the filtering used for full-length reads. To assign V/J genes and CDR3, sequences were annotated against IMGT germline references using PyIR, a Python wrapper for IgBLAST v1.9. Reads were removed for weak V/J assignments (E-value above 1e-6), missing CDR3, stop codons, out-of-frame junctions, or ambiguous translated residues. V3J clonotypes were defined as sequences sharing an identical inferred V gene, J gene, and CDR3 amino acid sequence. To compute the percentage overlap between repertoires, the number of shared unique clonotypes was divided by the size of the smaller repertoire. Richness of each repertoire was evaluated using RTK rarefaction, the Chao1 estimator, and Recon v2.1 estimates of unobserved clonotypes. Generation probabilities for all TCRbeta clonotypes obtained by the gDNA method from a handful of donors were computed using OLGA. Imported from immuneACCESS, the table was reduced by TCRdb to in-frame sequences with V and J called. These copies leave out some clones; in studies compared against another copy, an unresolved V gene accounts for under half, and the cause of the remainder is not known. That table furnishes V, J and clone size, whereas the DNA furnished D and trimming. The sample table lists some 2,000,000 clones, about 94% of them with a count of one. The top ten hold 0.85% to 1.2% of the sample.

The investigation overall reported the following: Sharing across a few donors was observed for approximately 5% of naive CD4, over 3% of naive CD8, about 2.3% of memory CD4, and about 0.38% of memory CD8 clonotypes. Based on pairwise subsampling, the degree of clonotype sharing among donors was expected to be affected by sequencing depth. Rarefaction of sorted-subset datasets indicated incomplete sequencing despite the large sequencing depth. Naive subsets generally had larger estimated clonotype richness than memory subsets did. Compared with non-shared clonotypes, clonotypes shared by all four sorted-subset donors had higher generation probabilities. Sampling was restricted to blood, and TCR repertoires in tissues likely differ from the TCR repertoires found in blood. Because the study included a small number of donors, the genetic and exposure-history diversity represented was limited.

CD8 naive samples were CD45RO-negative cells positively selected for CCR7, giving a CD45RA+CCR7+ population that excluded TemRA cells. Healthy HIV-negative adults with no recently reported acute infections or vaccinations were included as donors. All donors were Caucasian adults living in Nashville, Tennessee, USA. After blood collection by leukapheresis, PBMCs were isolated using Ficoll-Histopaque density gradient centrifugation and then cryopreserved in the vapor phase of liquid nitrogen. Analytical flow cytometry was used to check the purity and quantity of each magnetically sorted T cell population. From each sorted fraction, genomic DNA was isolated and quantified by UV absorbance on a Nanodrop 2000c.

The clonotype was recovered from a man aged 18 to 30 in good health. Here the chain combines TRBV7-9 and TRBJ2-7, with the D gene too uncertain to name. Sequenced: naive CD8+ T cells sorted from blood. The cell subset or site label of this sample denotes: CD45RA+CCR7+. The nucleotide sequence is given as TGTGCCAGCAGCGGAGATTCCTACGAGCAGTACTTC. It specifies CASSGDSYEQYF.